The clone carrying this T cell receptor beta chain has ten or more counts. What it binds is unknown. This record belongs to a study of T cell repertoires in cytomegalovirus infection. About the research overall: TCR beta signatures that were public indicated CMV infection and matching HLA type. General observations from the study: Cumulative public TCR beta family frequency identified carriers of CMV plus the relevant HLA. CMV-specific HLA-C-restricted TCR beta clonotypes dominated the ex vivo response.

This CDR3 has 14 amino acids. CDR1 is MNHEY and CDR2 is SMNVEV in the germline V gene (reference sequence). V was shortened by 4 bases and J by 5 bases, with 15 bases between the two germline ends. TCRdb reprocessed the reads with MiXCR, giving one entry per CDR3 protein. The table has 480,000 or so distinct CDR3 sequences, 11% seen once. This receptor was taken from a human donor in good health (CMV status not recorded). Some clones in this sample may be carry-over from other donors' samples. V is TRBV27 and J is TRBJ2-7; D ambiguous. Sequenced sample: PBMCs. CDR3: CASSSSALSNEQYF. Written as DNA, the CDR3 is TGTGCCAGCAGTTCCTCGGCCCTCAGTAACGAGCAGTACTTC.